The rows below give T cell receptor beta chains drawn from one sample of a study of T cells in Graves' hyperthyroidism and ophthalmopathy. From the multiplex PCR reads, TCRdb called clonotypes with MiXCR, one entry per CDR3 protein. This table holds around 600,000 distinct CDR3 sequences, more than 15% found once. Sample: blood. Receptors were obtained from a woman in her forties with Graves' ophthalmopathy. The CDR3 runs from the conserved cysteine through the conserved F or W. D genes are given only for firm matches. The size field is filled for only some rows; it gives once, few, many or a size class.

size	V	J	D	DNA	CDR3
many	TRBV6-5	TRBJ1-1	-	TGTGCCAGCAGTTACTCCGCGGGGGAGTGGGAAGCTTTCTTT	CASSYSAGEWEAFF
many	TRBV3-1	TRBJ2-5	TRBD1	TGTGCAAGCAGGGGGCAGGAGACCCAGTACTTC	CASRGQETQYF
many	TRBV7-8	TRBJ2-7	TRBD2	TGTGCCAGCAGCCCTAGGACTAGCGGGGCTTACGAGCAGTACTTC	CASSPRTSGAYEQYF
-	TRBV5-6	TRBJ1-4	TRBD1	TGTGCCAGCAGCCACTGGGACAGAGGAGGCGAAAAACTGTTTTTT	CASSHWDRGGEKLFF
few	TRBV2	TRBJ1-2	TRBD1	TGTGCCAGCAGCGGGACAGGGGGCTTCTATGGCTACACCTTC	CASSGTGGFYGYTF
many	TRBV20-1	TRBJ2-4	-	TGCAGTGCTAGGGTCGATTCAGGGAGCGACATTCAGTACTTC	CSARVDSGSDIQYF
many	TRBV7-3	TRBJ1-2	TRBD1	TGTGCCAGCAGTCCTGGACAGGGAGAGGGCTACACCTTC	CASSPGQGEGYTF
few	TRBV6-1	TRBJ1-2	TRBD1	TGTGCCACCGTCCCGGGACAGGGGGAAGCCACCTTC	CATVPGQGEATF
-	TRBV11-2	TRBJ2-6	-	TGTGCCAGCAGCCGGAGGAAAAGGAGCTCTGGGGCCAACGTCCTGACTTTC	CASSRRKRSSGANVLTF
-	TRBV28	TRBJ2-6	-	TGTGCCAGCAGACCCCCAGCCGGGGCCAACGTCCTGACTTTC	CASRPPAGANVLTF
many	TRBV6-2/TRBV6-3	TRBJ2-2	TRBD1	TGTGCCAGCAGCGATTTCCCACAGGGGTCTAACACCGGGGAGCTGTTTTTT	CASSDFPQGSNTGELFF
-	TRBV5-1	TRBJ2-1	-	TGCGCCAGCAGGTCGCGGTACGAATACAATGAGCAGTTCTTC	CASRSRYEYNEQFF
-	TRBV7-9	TRBJ2-3	TRBD1	TGTGCCAGCAGCTCGACAGGGAATCCCACAGATACGCAGTATTTT	CASSSTGNPTDTQYF
many	TRBV7-8	TRBJ1-1	-	TGTGCCAGCAGCTTATTAGGCAGAAGGGTGGTAAACACTGAAGCTTTCTTT	CASSLLGRRVVNTEAFF
-	TRBV15	TRBJ2-5	-	TGTGCCACCAGCAGAGGAGGAGACGGAGAGACCCAGTACTTC	CATSRGGDGETQYF
many	TRBV5-1	TRBJ1-1	-	TGCGCCAGCCACCGGGGAACGAACACTGAAGCTTTCTTT	CASHRGTNTEAFF
many	TRBV7-2	TRBJ2-2	-	TGTGCCAGCAGCTCGCAACTAACCGGGGAGCTGTTTTTT	CASSSQLTGELFF
many	TRBV11-2	TRBJ1-6	TRBD1	TGTGCCAGCAGCCCGGGACAGGGAACCCCCCTCCACTTT	CASSPGQGTPLHF
-	TRBV2	TRBJ2-1	-	TGTGCCAGCAGGCGGGACATTTATAATGAGCAGTTCTTC	CASRRDIYNEQFF
-	TRBV24-1	TRBJ1-1	-	TGTGCCACCAGTGATTCCGGGATAAACACTGAAGCTTTCTTT	CATSDSGINTEAFF
many	TRBV5-1	TRBJ2-3	TRBD1	TGCGCCAGCATGATGACAGGGGATAACACAGATACGCAGTATTTT	CASMMTGDNTDTQYF
many	TRBV30	TRBJ1-5	-	TGTGCCTGGAGTGTGGAAGCGTTACAGCCCCAGCATTTT	CAWSVEALQPQHF
-	TRBV7-2	TRBJ2-1	TRBD2	TGTGCCAGCAGCCGATTTAGCGGGAGTGGGGCGGCGGGCAATAAGCAGTTCTTC	CASSRFSGSGAAGNKQFF
-	TRBV5-1	TRBJ2-5	TRBD1	TGTGCCAGCAGCAACCGGGACAGGGGGCAAGAGACCCAGTACTTC	CASSNRDRGQETQYF
many	TRBV11-2	TRBJ1-1	-	TGTGCCAGCAGCCCAAGGGTGGGGCCCGGCTGGCTCGAAGCTTTCTTT	CASSPRVGPGWLEAFF
few	TRBV9	TRBJ2-3	-	TGTGCCAGCCATAGCCTATGTGGGTATTATCAAACAGATACGCAGTATTTT	CASHSLCGYYQTDTQYF
many	TRBV7-2	TRBJ2-7	-	TGTGCCAGCAGCGTACGAGACCGTCTGGGGGAGCAGTACTTC	CASSVRDRLGEQYF
few	TRBV28	TRBJ2-7	TRBD1	TGTGCCAGCGTCAGAGGGGGGACAGGTCAATACGAGCAGTACTTC	CASVRGGTGQYEQYF
-	TRBV19	TRBJ2-2	-	TGTGCCAGTGGTATACAGGGCTCGAACACCGGGGAGCTGTTTTTT	CASGIQGSNTGELFF
many	TRBV2	TRBJ2-7	-	TGTGCCAGCAGTGTTGACACCGGTGTTTCCTACGAGCAGTACTTC	CASSVDTGVSYEQYF
-	TRBV7-2	TRBJ2-7	-	TGTGCCAGCAGCCGAGACCGGGACCTAGCCTACGAGCAGTACTTC	CASSRDRDLAYEQYF
many	TRBV11-1	TRBJ1-2	-	TGTGCCAGCAGCTTCTCTCCTTCGGGCTATGGCTACACCTTC	CASSFSPSGYGYTF
many	TRBV27	TRBJ2-7	TRBD1	TGTGCCAGCAGTGCTGCCGGGACAGGGGCCTACGAGCAGTACTTC	CASSAAGTGAYEQYF
many	TRBV5-1	TRBJ2-5	TRBD2	TGTGCCAGCAGTCTGACTAGCGGGGCACAAGAGACCCAGTACTTC	CASSLTSGAQETQYF
many	TRBV29-1	TRBJ2-1	TRBD2	TGCAGCGTGCTGGGACTAGCGGAAAAGAGCTCCTACAATGAGCAGTTCTTC	CSVLGLAEKSSYNEQFF
many	TRBV18	TRBJ2-5	-	TGTGCCAGCTCACTGGACAATCAAGAGACCCAGTACTTC	CASSLDNQETQYF
many	TRBV18	TRBJ2-2	TRBD1	TGTGCCAGCTCACCTCAGGGGGACACCGGGGAGCTGTTTTTT	CASSPQGDTGELFF
many	TRBV2	TRBJ1-6	-	TGTGCCAGCAGTGTCGCAGGTTCTTACGATTCACCCCTCCACTTT	CASSVAGSYDSPLHF
many	TRBV5-1	TRBJ2-3	TRBD2	TGCGCCAGCAGCTCCGGGACTACTAGTAGCACAGATACGCAGTATTTT	CASSSGTTSSTDTQYF